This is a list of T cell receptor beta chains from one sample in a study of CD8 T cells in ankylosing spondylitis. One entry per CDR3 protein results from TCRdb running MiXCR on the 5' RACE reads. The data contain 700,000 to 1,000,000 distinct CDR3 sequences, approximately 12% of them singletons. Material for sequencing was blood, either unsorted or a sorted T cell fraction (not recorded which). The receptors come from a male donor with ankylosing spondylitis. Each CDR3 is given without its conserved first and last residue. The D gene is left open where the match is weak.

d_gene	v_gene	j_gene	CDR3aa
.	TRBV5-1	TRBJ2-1	ASSLSGNEQF
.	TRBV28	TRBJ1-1	ASRSGQREAF
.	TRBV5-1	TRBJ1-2	ASSLMQGKGYT
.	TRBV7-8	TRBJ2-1	ASSARDSWSSYNEQF
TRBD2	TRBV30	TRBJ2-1	ACQTSGSRNEQF
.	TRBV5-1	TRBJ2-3	ASSFDRSTDTQY
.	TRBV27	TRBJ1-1	ASSLKGGFGGAF
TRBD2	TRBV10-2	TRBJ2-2	ASPTSGANTGELF
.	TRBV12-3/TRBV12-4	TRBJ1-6	ASSLWAGGTSPLH
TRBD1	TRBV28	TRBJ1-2	ASSSPGQVQYGYT
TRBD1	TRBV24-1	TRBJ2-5	ATSDPLRTGKETQY
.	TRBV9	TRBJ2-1	ANSRELANEQF
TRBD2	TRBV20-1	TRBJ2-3	SARGPSGHTDTQY
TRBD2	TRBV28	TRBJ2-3	ASSSRLAGVTDTQY
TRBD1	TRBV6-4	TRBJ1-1	ASSPSSGTGPFRNTEAF
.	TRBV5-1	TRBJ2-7	ASSLAQGGRSYEQY
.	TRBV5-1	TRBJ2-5	ASSAGLGETQY
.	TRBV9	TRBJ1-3	ASSVDAGYYSGNTIY
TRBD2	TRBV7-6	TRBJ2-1	ASSFFSGATNEQF
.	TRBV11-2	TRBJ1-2	ASSLGGWPNYGYT
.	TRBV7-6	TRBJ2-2	ASSPTPPGELF
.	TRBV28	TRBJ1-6	ASSATHYNSPLH
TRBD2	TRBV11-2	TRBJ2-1	ASRKTTGGPGNEQF
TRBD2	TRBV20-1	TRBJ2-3	SASLLLAGGSTDTQY
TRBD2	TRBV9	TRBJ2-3	ASSPRTSGGASDTQY
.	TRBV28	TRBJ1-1	ASSPPGRNTEAF
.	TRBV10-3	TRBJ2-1	AISTDNAYNEQF
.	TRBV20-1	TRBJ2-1	SAPYYNEQF
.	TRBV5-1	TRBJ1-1	ASSSFPGNTEAF
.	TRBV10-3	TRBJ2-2	AIRLRVAGSMGTGELF
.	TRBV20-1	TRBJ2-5	SASGRSGAQETQY
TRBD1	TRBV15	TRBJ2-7	ATSRALGTGSVEQY
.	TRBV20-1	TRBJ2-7	SARDPLQGSPEQY
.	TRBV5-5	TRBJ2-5	ASSLDRGPQETQY
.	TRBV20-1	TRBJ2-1	SAGERVRLSNEQF
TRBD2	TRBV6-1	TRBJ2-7	ASSREGSSYEQY
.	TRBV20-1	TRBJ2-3	SASGYTDSTDTQY
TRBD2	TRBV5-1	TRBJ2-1	ASSPPVAGDGNEQF
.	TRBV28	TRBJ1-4	ASSRSPMGAEKLF
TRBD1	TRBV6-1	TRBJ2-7	ASSDPGQGSNEQY
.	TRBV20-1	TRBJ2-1	SARDSGPAGISEQF